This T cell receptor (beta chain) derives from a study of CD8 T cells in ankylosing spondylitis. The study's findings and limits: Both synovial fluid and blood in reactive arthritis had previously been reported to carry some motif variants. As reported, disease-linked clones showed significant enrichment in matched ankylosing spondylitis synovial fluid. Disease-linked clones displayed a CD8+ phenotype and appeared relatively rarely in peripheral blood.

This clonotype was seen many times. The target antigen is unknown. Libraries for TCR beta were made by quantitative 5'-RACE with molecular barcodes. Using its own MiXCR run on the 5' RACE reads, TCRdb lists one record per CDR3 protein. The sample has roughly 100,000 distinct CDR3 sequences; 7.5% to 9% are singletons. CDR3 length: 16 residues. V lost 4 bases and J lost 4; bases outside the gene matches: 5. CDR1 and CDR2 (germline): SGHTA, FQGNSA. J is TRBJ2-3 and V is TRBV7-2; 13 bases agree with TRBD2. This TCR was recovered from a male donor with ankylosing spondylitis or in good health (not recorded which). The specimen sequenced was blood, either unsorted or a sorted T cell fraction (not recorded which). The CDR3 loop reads CASSSGLAGASDTQYF. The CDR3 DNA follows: TGTGCCAGCAGCTCCGGACTAGCGGGAGCATCAGATACGCAGTATTTT.